A selection of T cell receptor beta chains follows, all from one sample in a study of CD8 T cells in Susac syndrome. TCRdb used MiXCR to reprocess the immunoSEQ multiplex PCR reads, holding one entry per CDR3 protein. The table has around 120,000 distinct CDR3 sequences, approximately 93% seen once. The sequenced material came from CD4+ T cells from PBMCs. The origin of the receptors is a human donor with multiple sclerosis. CDR3s include the opening cysteine and the closing phenylalanine or tryptophan. D genes are given only for firm matches. Not every row has a clone size; where given, it reads once, few, many or a size class.

v_gene,j_gene,d_gene,len,abundance,CDR3aa,CDR3nt
TRBV11-2,TRBJ1-3,-,15,-,CASSLHPGSGNTIYF,TGTGCCAGCAGCTTACACCCAGGCTCTGGAAACACCATATATTTT
TRBV10-1,TRBJ1-1,-,16,-,CASSGDTGIWNTEAFF,TGCGCCAGCAGTGGAGACACAGGGATTTGGAACACTGAAGCTTTCTTT
TRBV5-1,TRBJ2-7,-,16,-,CASSPSSAGKSYEQYF,TGCGCCAGCAGCCCGAGTTCGGCAGGAAAGTCCTACGAGCAGTACTTC
TRBV14,TRBJ2-7,-,20,once,CASSHPAKGGNPMHAYEQYF,TGTGCCAGCAGCCACCCAGCCAAAGGGGGGAATCCAATGCATGCCTACGAGCAGTACTTC
TRBV6-5,TRBJ1-2,-,14,-,CASRPPGRYYGYTF,TGTGCCAGCAGACCCCCGGGACGGTACTATGGCTACACCTTC
TRBV20-1,TRBJ2-2,-,13,few,CSARDMTTGELFF,TGCAGTGCTAGAGATATGACTACCGGGGAGCTGTTTTTT
TRBV20-1,TRBJ2-2,TRBD1,16,-,CSAKARDRAVTGELFF,TGCAGTGCTAAAGCCCGGGACAGGGCGGTCACCGGGGAGCTGTTTTTT
TRBV12-3/TRBV12-4,TRBJ2-3,TRBD2,13,-,CASCRLAGYTQYF,TGTGCCAGCTGCCGACTAGCGGGGTATACGCAGTATTTT
TRBV2,TRBJ2-7,-,11,-,CASRIGFQQYF,TGTGCCAGCCGGATTGGGTTTCAGCAGTACTTC
TRBV20-1,TRBJ1-3,TRBD1,17,-,CSARRDSLSDSGNTIYF,TGCAGTGCTAGAAGGGACAGCCTTTCAGACTCTGGAAACACCATATATTTT
TRBV7-2,TRBJ1-1,TRBD1,16,-,CASSLGQGGAGTEAFF,TGTGCCAGCAGCTTGGGGCAGGGGGGCGCGGGCACTGAAGCTTTCTTT
TRBV11-2,TRBJ2-3,-,15,-,CASSLVPRATDTQYF,TGTGCCAGCAGCTTAGTCCCCAGGGCCACAGATACGCAGTATTTT
TRBV14,TRBJ1-1,-,13,-,CASSQVGGSEAFF,TGTGCCAGCAGCCAAGTAGGCGGCTCTGAAGCTTTCTTT
TRBV15,TRBJ1-2,TRBD1,14,-,CATSRGQGVGGYTF,TGTGCCACCAGCCGCGGACAGGGGGTAGGGGGCTACACCTTC
TRBV7-9,TRBJ2-7,TRBD1,17,-,CASSRTPPGQRSYEQYF,TGTGCCAGCAGCCGAACTCCGCCGGGACAGAGGTCCTACGAGCAGTACTTC
TRBV29-1,TRBJ1-1,-,10,-,CSVPEAEAFF,TGCAGCGTTCCGGAGGCTGAAGCTTTCTTT
TRBV7-8,TRBJ2-1,TRBD1,15,-,CASSPTGTEGSEQFF,TGTGCCAGCAGTCCGACCGGGACAGAAGGAAGTGAGCAGTTCTTC
TRBV24-1,TRBJ2-1,-,14,-,CATSGFGRHNEQFF,TGTGCCACCAGTGGGTTTGGTCGCCACAATGAGCAGTTCTTC
TRBV7-2,TRBJ1-1,-,14,-,CASSLTNSRTEAFF,TGTGCCAGCAGCTTAACCAACAGTAGGACTGAAGCTTTCTTT
TRBV20-1,TRBJ2-7,-,12,-,CSARVRGYEQYF,TGCAGTGCTAGAGTCCGGGGATACGAGCAGTACTTC